This T cell receptor (beta chain) was sequenced for a study of cytomegalovirus exposure and HLA in healthy donors (dated by TCRdb to between 2016 and 2019). Describing the broader study: In an earlier analysis of around 540 of the donors, 276 Gb of sequence data and approximately 100 million unique TCR beta sequences from 180 million or so T cells were reported. In addition to the first cohort of around 670 subjects, a separate validation cohort of 100 to 150 different subjects was used. The genetic ancestry cluster associated with self-reported Caucasian donors included approximately 85% of the roughly 410 genotyped donors. The study was designed to test whether signatures of past pathogen exposure could be identified by cataloging public T cell receptors. Because of strong linkage in the cohort, five DR-DQ haplotypes were treated as single units for association and clustering. Genome-wide SNP genotypes for about 55% of the roughly 670 donors were used in a later genetic analysis, which treated that subset as a discovery cohort. Class I and class II HLA loci were covered by the typing at four-digit resolution. On average, around 240,000 unique TCR beta nucleotide sequences were sequenced per donor among 398 genotyped donors of the cohort, with roughly 18% of those sequences being non-productive. Alongside the repertoire data, information on donor age, sex, ethnicity and CMV serostatus was compiled. An earlier analysis of fewer than 750 of the donors used high-throughput TCR beta sequencing to judge whether each TCR beta V gene segment behaved as functional or pseudogenic. Every discovery cohort repertoire had been produced on one sequencing platform. The study profiled the T cell repertoires of approximately 700 subjects by immunosequencing and related them to cytomegalovirus serostatus. An early release covering roughly 600 HLA-typed donors comprised about 300 gigabases of sequencing data and roughly 85 million unique TCR sequences. To study patterns of TCR occurrence, a later analysis re-analyzed previously published TCR beta repertoires from 700 or so donors and added high-resolution HLA genotyping. To predict cytomegalovirus infection status, the study combined high-throughput TCR immunosequencing, statistical association of individual TCRs with disease status, and machine learning. The number of typed donors differed by locus: 629-630 for A, B, C, DRB1 and DQB1; approximately 520 for DQA1; around 610 for DPA1; and some 430 for DPB1. The later analysis used no new phenotypic data to find candidate immune exposures, relying instead on TCR beta sequences and their occurrence across donors. The full study reports these points: It was suggested by the authors that the approach could potentially be generalized to other disease states and immunological phenotypes. The classifier was reported to diagnose cytomegalovirus status with high specificity and sensitivity in both the original cohort and the validation cohort. CMV serostatus was the only immune exposure information available for the cohort. A later genetic analysis reported fewer N-insertions in productive TCRs among donors in an Asian-associated ancestry cluster than the approximately 700-donor mean. In a later genetic analysis, a missense DCLRE1C variant was associated with V-gene and J-gene trimming of TCR beta chains, and the association was replicated in an independent cohort. In vitro tests confirmed that a few of the cytomegalovirus-associated TCR beta chains recognize cytomegalovirus antigens. While some public TCRs were present in many individuals, most TCR sequences turned up only very rarely across donors. According to a later analysis, parvovirus B19, influenza, CMV and Epstein-Barr virus appeared linked to several top co-occurrence clusters. The cohort was sequenced for TCR beta chains only, and without alpha or paired-chain data the features that could be detected were limited. Because some donors lacked HLA typing at each locus, the association tests relied only on the typed subset. Broadly in line with IMGT annotations, most TCR beta V segments showed up in productive rearrangements about 87% or about 30% of the time in an earlier analysis of under 700 of the donors. In a later analysis, TCR association rates were found to vary across HLA loci, with the most associated TCRs seen for DRB1 alleles and the fewest for HLA-C alleles. According to a later analysis, most CMV-associated TCR beta chains appeared to be HLA-restricted, and the HLA associations seemed to be driven largely by CMV exposure. Correlated functional status among segregating V segments might reflect linkage disequilibrium, but an unknown experimental factor could not be ruled out. Some IMGT-functional V segments, including TRBV6-2 and TRBV6-3, could not be distinguished by the 87-base-pair reads and were therefore excluded. Roughly uniform sequencing depth across donors was assumed in presence/absence analyses, although this assumption may not hold. A later analysis associated 15,000 or so TCR beta sequences with specific HLA alleles at a false discovery rate of 0.05. About 15 rarely observed V segments, including chromosome 9 orphons, were excluded from the earlier analysis of approximately 500 of the donors because counts were too low. The study gave a list of some 150 TCR beta chains associated with cytomegalovirus. A cluster of highly shared sequence variants was judged likely to be a technical artifact of the sequencing pipeline. Assigning TCR associations to individual alleles was difficult when HLA alleles, especially DR and DQ, strongly co-occurred. A further reported finding was that TCR beta sequences accurately predicted the HLA-A and HLA-B alleles for most subjects in the first cohort. In a later analysis, HLA-associated TCR beta chains showed more clonal expansion and lower generation probabilities than non-associated chains that were equally common.

About this clone itself: What this receptor recognizes is not known. No much larger clonotype is one base removed from it; base qualities were not supplied.

Libraries were built with the immunoSEQ multiplex PCR assay. For the multiplex PCR, a mixture combining 60 forward primers for TCR Vbeta segments and 13 reverse primers for TCR Jbeta segments was used. Amplification of the CDR3 region of rearranged TCR beta genes was performed with a multiplex PCR assay on genomic DNA. The amplified TCR beta libraries were sequenced on the Illumina HiSeq System as 87-base-pair reads. On the authors' methods: Across the 700 or so repertoires, a later analysis counted tens of millions of unique TCR beta chains, roughly 11 million of which were shared by at least two donors. Raw reads were error-corrected and collapsed into unique sequences with a nearest-neighbor algorithm that merged closely related sequences to remove PCR and sequencing errors. To assign V, D and J gene segments, CDR3 sequences were aligned to IMGT reference sequences. For a sequence to be retained, a match of at least six nucleotides was required to both a V gene segment and a J gene segment. A rearrangement was called productive if the CDR3 had no stop codons and remained in frame with V and J, and every other rearrangement was called non-productive. CDR3 was defined by IMGT convention, running from the second conserved V-encoded cysteine to the conserved J-encoded phenylalanine. In an earlier analysis of 587 of the donors, sequences lacking an unambiguous match to a single V gene segment were excluded. An earlier analysis of about 600 of the donors called V segments functional above 56.7% productive rearrangements and segregating when the between-donor standard deviation exceeded 5%. A statistical classification framework was built for diagnosing cytomegalovirus status from the catalog of TCR beta chain sequences. A later analysis assigned V and J genes by comparing TCR nucleotide sequences with IMGT/GENE-DB human TR gene sequences. The TCRdist pipeline was used in a later analysis to assign CDR3 sequences and most-parsimonious VDJ recombination scenarios. In a later analysis, each TCR beta chain was defined by its CDR3 amino acid sequence together with its V-gene family, and reads lacking a unique V-gene family were excluded. As a way to deal with suspected cross-contamination and a sequencing artifact, a later analysis dropped over 550 nucleotide sequences that were highly shared and had low generation probability. A later analysis calculated a clonal expansion index for each public chain from normalized within-repertoire ranks of inferred template counts. In a later analysis, generation probabilities were computed with a VDJ recombination model fitted to out-of-frame rearrangements, and the resulting probabilities were checked against IGoR. Hypergeometric tests were used in a later analysis to score TCR-TCR, TCR-HLA and TCR-CMV co-occurrence, with a repertoire-size bias correction applied to the TCR pairs. To estimate false discovery rates, a later analysis permuted the HLA or CMV assignments 20 times. A later analysis grouped co-occurring TCRs with DBSCAN, adding TCRdist sequence similarity when clustering within HLA-allele-positive subsets. For co-occurrence clustering, repertoires with fewer than 30,000 or more than 120,000 public chains were excluded, along with five repertoires with anomalous nucleotide sharing. The clones in this table, taken by TCRdb from immuneACCESS, are in-frame only. Not every clone is retained; where verified, under half of the shortfall comes from an unresolved V gene, and the cause of the rest is unknown. The V and J calls and the clone size are those of that table, but D and trimming were determined from the DNA. Across this sample there are some 140,000 clones, with roughly 73% seen only once. The ten top clones hold around 1.2% of the sample.

Trimming removed 4 bases from V and 6 bases from J; the gene matches leave 5 bases unexplained. From cysteine to phenylalanine, the CDR3 is 12 amino acids long. Only CDR3 DNA remains: 36 bases, in frame from the first base. As encoded in the germline V gene, CDR1 is SQVTM while CDR2 is ANQGSEA. The cohort comprised 550 to 700 healthy bone marrow donors. At the time of sampling, all cohort members were nominally healthy, though unrecorded immune exposures were likely present. The donor was CMV seronegative and belonged to the group of 320 or so seronegative cohort members. A peripheral blood sample was collected from each donor, and TCR beta sequencing was performed on peripheral blood mononuclear cells. Genomic DNA extraction from the blood cell samples was performed with the Qiagen DNeasy Blood Extraction Kit.

Sequenced material: PBMCs. The chain joins TRBV29-1 to TRBJ1-1; 7 bases in the junction line up with TRBD1. This clonotype originated in a woman in her thirties or forties in good health and CMV-seronegative. CDR3 sequence: CSVGQGRAEAFF. The DNA reads as follows: TGCAGCGTTGGACAGGGTAGAGCTGAAGCTTTCTTT. This CDR3, with the reference TRBV29-1 and TRBJ1-1 proteins standing in past its ends, gives the full variable domain SAVISQKPSRDICQRGTSLTIQCQVDSQVTMMFWYRQQPGQSLTLIATANQGSEATYESGFVIDKFPISRPNLTFSTLTVSNMSPEDSSIYLCSVGQGRAEAFFGQGTRLTVV.